These 11 T cell receptor beta chains share one sample of origin, sequenced in a study of human T cells and chemical hapten exposure (dated by TCRdb to about 2021). The library was built by means of RACE. The instrument given in TCRdb is NextSeq 500. TCRdb trimmed the raw reads at Q25, called clones with MiXCR and kept productive beta chains. Rows merge per CDR3 protein into single entries with the most common DNA and genes. Here the sample has about 90,000 distinct CDR3 sequences; roughly a tenth occur a single time. 1% to 1.2% of the sample goes to the ten largest clones. The meaning of the sample's time point label: patch test 3, about 24 weeks after DPC sensitization. What this sample's treatment or condition label stands for: therapeutic diphenylcyclopropenone sensitization with weekly scalp DPC. Sequences were derived from whole blood, sampled in connection with sensitization to the hapten diphenylcyclopropenone (DPC). All receptors come from a woman younger than 45 with alopecia areata. Some clones in this sample may be carry-over from other donors' samples.

CDR3 amino acids: CASSRPTGSETQYF. The CDR3 region has the DNA TGTGCCAGCAGTCGCCCGACAGGGAGCGAGACCCAGTACTTC. The chain recombines TRBV28 with TRBJ2-5; TRBD1 agrees at 7 bases. This CDR3 region has 14 residues. Unmatched junction bases numbered 8, after V lost 5 bases and J lost 5 bases. Germline assignment: CDR1 MDHEN and CDR2 SYDVKM.

The V and J genes are TRBV28 and TRBJ2-7; D gene ambiguous. The CDR3 sequence is 14 residues long. Deletions cut 4 bases from V and 0 bases from J, with 10 bases between. The V gene's germline CDR1 is MDHEN and CDR2 SYDVKM. The CDR3 bases are TGTGCCAGCAGTTACCTCACGAACTCCTACGAGCAGTACTTC. It codes for CASSYLTNSYEQYF. Full variable domain (outside the CDR3, taken from reference TRBV28 and TRBJ2-7): DVKVTQSSRYLVKRTGEKVFLECVQDMDHENMFWYRQDPGLGLRLIYFSYDVKMKEKGDIPEGYSVSREKKERFSLILESASTNQTSMYLCASSYLTNSYEQYFGPGTRLTVT.

V and J are TRBV14 and TRBJ2-7; D is undetermined. The CDR3 loop spans 15 amino acids. CDR1 is SGHDN, CDR2 FVKESK, per germline. The germline V and J ends were trimmed by 0 bases and 3 bases, with 12 bases remaining between them. Written as DNA, the CDR3 is TGTGCCAGCAGCCAAGAGAATCGTAGAATCTACGAGCAGTACTTC. Translated, it gives CASSQENRRIYEQYF. Using reference TRBV14 and TRBJ2-7 for the parts outside the CDR3, the full variable domain is EAGVTQFPSHSVIEKGQTVTLRCDPISGHDNLYWYRRVMGKEIKFLLHFVKESKQDESGMPNNRFLAERTGGTYSTLKVQPAELEDSGVYFCASSQENRRIYEQYFGPGTRLTVT.

V gene TRBV28 combines with J gene TRBJ1-2; 9 bases match TRBD1. The CDR3 spans 12 residues. The germline V gene encodes CDR1 MDHEN and CDR2 SYDVKM. V dropped 6 bases and J dropped 7; count of bases not matched to a gene: 3. Here the CDR3 DNA reads TGTGCCAGCAGGACAGGGGGACCTGGCTACACCTTC. This sequence encodes CASRTGGPGYTF.

There are many counts of this clonotype. The V gene is TRBV12-3 or TRBV12-4, the J gene TRBJ2-2, with D maybe TRBD1 (6 bases). Trimming cost V 5 bases and J 7 bases, with 17 bases left between them. The CDR3 extends over 15 amino acids. The CDR3 here is CASSTSGTNIGELFF. The DNA for the CDR3 is TGTGCCAGCAGTACTTCCGGGACAAATATCGGGGAGCTGTTTTTT.

The CDR3 is CASSQDRNQPQHF. CDR3 nucleotides: TGCGCCAGCAGCCAAGACAGGAATCAGCCCCAGCATTTT. The rearrangement joins TRBV4-1 to TRBJ1-5; unclear D gene. CDR1 MGHRA and CDR2 YSYEKL come from the germline V gene. Trimming took off 0 bases at V and 4 bases at J, with 4 bases between the two ends. This CDR3 is 13 amino acids long.

This clonotype was detected a few times. This rearrangement joins TRBV20-1 to TRBJ1-2; D unclear. V was shortened by 3 bases and J by 4 bases, with 12 bases between the two germline ends. The CDR3 extends over 13 amino acids. Germline V CDR1 and CDR2: DFQATT, SNEGSKA (reference sequence). This chain's CDR3 is CSASEQTFYGYTF. CDR3 DNA: TGCAGTGCTAGTGAACAGACCTTCTATGGCTACACCTTC.

The table lists this clonotype with many counts. The chain carries TRBV6-5 and TRBJ1-1; D perhaps matches TRBD1 (5 bases). The CDR3 extends over 16 amino acids. Germline V gene lookup returns CDR1 MNHEY and CDR2 SVGAGI. The V gene lost 2 bases and the J gene lost 0 bases, with 13 bases spanning the gap. The CDR3 DNA sequence: TGTGCCAGCAGTTACAGGGCAGGGAGGTTGAACACTGAAGCTTTCTTT. Translation gives CASSYRAGRLNTEAFF.

This clonotype was picked up a small number of times. The chain carries TRBV10-2 and TRBJ2-5, with 7 positions matching TRBD2. From germline, CDR1 is WSHSY and CDR2 SAAADI. The CDR3 has 14 amino acids. V lost 0 bases to trimming and J lost 4 bases; unmatched junction nucleotides: 2. The CDR3 protein is CASSESGRAETQYF. In DNA, the CDR3 is TGCGCCAGCAGTGAGTCGGGGAGGGCAGAGACCCAGTACTTC.

In this sample, this clonotype turned up many times. J is TRBJ1-6 and V is TRBV3-1; weak D call: TRBD1 (5 bases). This CDR3 is 16 amino acids long. Germline CDR1 is LGHDT and CDR2 is YNNKEL (reference sequence). The ends were cut back, 2 bases at V and 3 bases at J, with 11 bases in the middle. The CDR3 nucleotides read TGTGCCAGCAGCCAATTCGGGACCCGCTATAATTCACCCCTCCACTTT. Encoded protein: CASSQFGTRYNSPLHF. Based on the CDR3 plus reference TRBV3-1 and TRBJ1-6, the full variable domain is DTAVSQTPKYLVTQMGNDKSIKCEQNLGHDTMYWYKQDSKKFLKIMFSYNNKELIINETVPNRFSPKSPDKAHLNLHINSLELGDSAVYFCASSQFGTRYNSPLHFGNGTRLTVT.

This clonotype was counted ten times or more. This sequence joins TRBV4-2 and TRBJ1-1; D is perhaps TRBD1 (5 bases). Germline CDR1 LGHNA, CDR2 YNFKEQ. CDR3 length: 17 amino acids. Trimming pared 1 base from V and 3 bases from J, leaving 18 bases between. DNA of the CDR3: TGTGCCAGCAGCCAAGTTTGGACTGAACGGGGACACACTGAAGCTTTCTTT. It yields the protein CASSQVWTERGHTEAFF.